A selection of T cell receptor beta chains follows, all from one sample in a study of control samples from healthy donors and cancer patients. Measured with immunoSEQ multiplex PCR; TCRdb has only the in-frame clones, and not every one. The table lists 75,000 to 95,000 clones, 90% of them singletons. What was sequenced was blood. These receptor sequences come from a woman between 18 and 29 years old in good health. The CDR3 runs from the conserved cysteine through the conserved F or W. D genes are given only for firm matches. A clone size is listed for some rows: how often the clone was seen (once, few, many), or a class if it is expanded.

D gene | clone size | J gene | V gene | CDR3 protein | CDR3 DNA
NA | NA | TRBJ2-7 | TRBV29-1 | CSVAVASYEQYF | TGCAGCGTTGCCGTGGCCTCCTACGAGCAGTACTTC
NA | NA | TRBJ1-1 | TRBV12-5 | CASGLRGDTEAFF | TGTGCTAGTGGTTTACGGGGGGATACTGAAGCTTTCTTT
NA | NA | TRBJ1-5 | TRBV7-9 | CASSLGGDQPQHF | TGTGCCAGCAGCTTAGGGGGGGATCAGCCCCAGCATTTT
NA | NA | TRBJ1-1 | TRBV6-5 | CASGTKGSTEAFF | TGTGCCAGCGGGACTAAGGGGTCCACTGAAGCTTTCTTT
NA | NA | TRBJ2-7 | TRBV7-2 | CASSKSYEQYF | TGTGCCAGCAGCAAGTCCTACGAGCAGTACTTC
NA | NA | TRBJ1-4 | TRBV28 | CASSLRDSSSAEKLFF | TGTGCCAGCAGTTTAAGGGACTCTTCTTCAGCGGAAAAACTGTTTTTT
NA | NA | TRBJ1-5 | TRBV11-1 | CASSLDSGSGQPQHF | TGTGCCAGCAGCTTAGATTCCGGGAGCGGGCAGCCCCAGCATTTT
NA | NA | TRBJ2-3 | TRBV29-1 | CSVASPRADTQYF | TGCAGCGTTGCCTCCCCAAGGGCAGATACGCAGTATTTT
TRBD2 | NA | TRBJ2-1 | TRBV5-1 | CASSLDGSGGANEQFF | TGCGCCAGCAGCTTGGATGGTAGCGGGGGGGCGAATGAGCAGTTCTTC
NA | NA | TRBJ1-3 | TRBV4-1 | CASSQDDQGRRNTIYF | TGCGCCAGCAGCCAAGATGACCAAGGGAGGAGAAACACCATATATTTT
NA | NA | TRBJ1-2 | TRBV20-1 | CSAYGGGYTF | TGCAGTGCCTACGGCGGGGGGTACACCTTC
TRBD1 | NA | TRBJ1-5 | TRBV5-4 | CASSLDRGQGQPQHF | TGTGCCAGCAGCTTAGACAGGGGGCAGGGTCAGCCCCAGCATTTT
NA | few | TRBJ1-6 | TRBV18 | CASSPEQGTSPLHF | TGTGCCAGCTCGCCGGAACAGGGAACTTCACCCCTCCACTTT
NA | NA | TRBJ1-4 | TRBV18 | CASSEGGGEKLFF | TGTGCCAGCTCAGAAGGAGGAGGTGAAAAACTGTTTTTT
TRBD2 | few | TRBJ2-7 | TRBV2 | CASTEGLADWQYF | TGTGCCAGCACTGAGGGACTAGCGGACTGGCAGTACTTC
NA | NA | TRBJ2-7 | TRBV12-2 | CASRLGQRWGRVLCYAYEQYF | TGTGCAAGTCGCTTAGGTCAGAGGTGGGGCAGGGTTTTGTGTTACGCCTACGAGCAGTACTTC
NA | NA | TRBJ1-1 | TRBV7-9 | CASSLLSTFEAFF | TGTGCCAGCAGCTTACTCTCCACCTTTGAAGCTTTCTTT
NA | NA | TRBJ1-6 | TRBV7-9 | CASSFWGSSYNSPLHF | TGTGCCAGCAGCTTCTGGGGGAGCTCCTATAATTCACCCCTCCACTTT
NA | NA | TRBJ1-6 | TRBV5-1 | CASSLDGGSGSPLHF | TGCGCCAGCAGCTTGGATGGGGGGTCGGGTTCACCCCTCCACTTT
NA | NA | TRBJ2-5 | TRBV5-6 | CASSLQRGTETQYF | TGTGCCAGCAGCTTACAGCGTGGGACAGAGACCCAGTACTTC
TRBD1 | NA | TRBJ1-1 | TRBV4-1 | CASSRLLGGQGTEAFF | TGCGCCAGCAGCCGCCTGCTAGGGGGACAGGGAACTGAAGCTTTCTTT
TRBD1 | NA | TRBJ1-3 | TRBV4-2 | CASSHSQGSSGNTIYF | TGTGCCAGCAGCCATTCACAGGGGAGCTCTGGAAACACCATATATTTT
NA | NA | TRBJ1-5 | TRBV9 | CASSAGTNNQPQHF | TGTGCCAGCAGCGCGGGGACGAACAATCAGCCCCAGCATTTT
NA | NA | TRBJ2-7 | TRBV6-1 | CASSERLGGPYEQYF | TGTGCCAGCAGTGAACGTCTTGGGGGGCCCTACGAGCAGTACTTC
NA | NA | TRBJ1-6 | TRBV9 | CASSDIPYNSPLHF | TGTGCCAGCAGCGACATTCCCTATAATTCACCCCTCCACTTT
NA | NA | TRBJ1-2 | TRBV4-1 | CASSQTLGDGYTF | TGCGCCAGCAGCCAGACCTTAGGGGATGGCTACACCTTC
NA | NA | TRBJ2-5 | TRBV5-1 | CASSGGIGETQYF | TGCGCCAGCAGCGGGGGAATCGGGGAGACCCAGTACTTC
NA | NA | TRBJ1-2 | TRBV9 | CASSVEGDDYGYTF | TGTGCCAGCAGCGTAGAGGGGGACGACTATGGCTACACCTTC
TRBD1 | NA | TRBJ1-1 | TRBV5-6 | CASSNRGYFGEAFF | TGTGCCAGCAGTAACAGGGGATATTTCGGTGAAGCTTTCTTT
NA | NA | TRBJ1-3 | TRBV10-2 | CASSGGYQGFYSGNTIYF | TGCGCCAGCAGTGGAGGGTATCAGGGGTTCTACTCTGGAAACACCATATATTTT
TRBD2 | NA | TRBJ2-5 | TRBV11-2 | CASSIGLAGAQETQYF | TGTGCCAGCAGCATCGGACTAGCGGGGGCCCAAGAGACCCAGTACTTC
TRBD1 | NA | TRBJ1-1 | TRBV12-3/TRBV12-4 | CASSGTGSFF | TGTGCCAGCAGTGGGACAGGGTCGTTCTTT
TRBD1 | NA | TRBJ1-2 | TRBV7-9 | CASSLVGTGDGYTF | TGTGCCAGCAGCTTAGTGGGGACAGGGGATGGCTACACCTTC
TRBD1 | NA | TRBJ1-1 | TRBV7-9 | CASGLQGRDAFF | TGTGCCAGCGGCCTACAGGGGAGGGATGCTTTCTTT
TRBD2 | NA | TRBJ2-7 | TRBV6-5 | CAAGGEGLEQYF | TGTGCCGCCGGGGGGGAAGGGCTCGAGCAGTACTTC
NA | once | TRBJ1-1 | TRBV4-2 | CASSQRENEAFF | TGTGCCAGCAGCCAACGAGAAAATGAAGCTTTCTTT
NA | few | TRBJ1-2 | TRBV2 | CASSSGEGRGYTF | TGTGCCAGCAGCTCCGGGGAGGGACGCGGCTACACCTTC
NA | NA | TRBJ1-6 | TRBV7-2 | CASSPPGEYSPLHF | TGTGCCAGCAGCCCCCCCGGGGAGTATTCACCCCTCCACTTT
TRBD2 | NA | TRBJ2-1 | TRBV24-1 | CATKGVAGGLSNNEQFF | TGTGCCACCAAAGGAGTAGCGGGGGGGCTTAGTAACAATGAGCAGTTCTTC
TRBD1 | NA | TRBJ1-4 | TRBV5-8 | CASSSTGTVGKLFF | TGTGCCAGCAGTTCGACAGGGACGGTCGGAAAACTGTTTTTT
TRBD2 | NA | TRBJ2-5 | TRBV5-8 | CASSLSGGQETQYF | TGTGCCAGCAGCTTGAGCGGGGGGCAAGAGACCCAGTACTTC
NA | once | TRBJ1-2 | TRBV18 | CASSPLFGTYGYTF | TGTGCCAGCTCACCACTATTTGGGACATATGGCTACACCTTC
TRBD2 | NA | TRBJ2-2 | TRBV19 | CASTTPGTSRNTGELFF | TGTGCCAGTACCACCCCAGGGACTAGCCGGAACACCGGGGAGCTGTTTTTT
NA | NA | TRBJ1-1 | TRBV3-1/TRBV3-2 | CASSQGGAGTEAFF | TGTGCCAGCAGCCAAGGGGGCGCGGGCACTGAAGCTTTCTTT
NA | once | TRBJ2-1 | TRBV5-6 | CASSLSGQYEQFF | TGTGCCAGCAGCTTAAGCGGACAATACGAGCAGTTCTTC
NA | NA | TRBJ1-4 | TRBV4-1 | CASSQVVAREKLFF | TGCGCCAGCAGCCAAGTGGTGGCAAGAGAAAAACTGTTTTTT
NA | NA | TRBJ1-2 | TRBV7-2 | CASSLTDTGYGYTF | TGTGCCAGCAGCTTAACAGATACAGGGTATGGCTACACCTTC
NA | NA | TRBJ1-2 | TRBV2 | CASDTAGHGYTF | TGTGCCAGCGATACGGCCGGGCATGGCTACACCTTC
TRBD2 | NA | TRBJ2-2 | TRBV20-1 | CSASGPSGSTGELFF | TGCAGTGCTAGTGGTCCTAGCGGGAGCACCGGGGAGCTGTTTTTT
NA | NA | TRBJ2-5 | TRBV3-1/TRBV3-2 | CASSGGGLPQETQYF | TGTGCCAGCAGCGGTGGGGGCCTACCCCAAGAGACCCAGTACTTC
NA | once | TRBJ1-4 | TRBV6-5 | CASSYATGLPEKLFF | TGTGCCAGCAGTTACGCTACGGGGCTCCCGGAAAAACTGTTTTTT
NA | NA | TRBJ2-7 | TRBV6-5 | CASSYRGGGGYEQYF | TGTGCCAGCAGTTACCGAGGGGGCGGGGGATACGAGCAGTACTTC
NA | NA | TRBJ2-1 | TRBV19 | CASSIRAGDEQFF | TGTGCCAGTAGTATTAGGGCAGGGGATGAGCAGTTCTTC